These 12 T cell receptor beta chains were sequenced from one sample in a study of control samples from healthy donors and cancer patients. The table came from immunoSEQ multiplex PCR; TCRdb's copy has only in-frame clones and leaves some out. The top ten hold 2% to 2.5% of the sample, which has some 130,000 clones, about nine tenths seen once. The sequenced sample was blood. Receptor source: a man between 18 and 35 years old in good health.

J is TRBJ1-2 and V is TRBV28; D gene uncertain. Germline lookup yields CDR1 MDHEN and CDR2 SYDVKM. This CDR3 is 12 amino acids long. V lost 5 bases and J 4 bases, leaving 8 bases between the germline ends. The CDR3 region has the DNA TGTGCCAGCAGTCCGAATCGCTATGGCTACACCTTC. It codes for CASSPNRYGYTF.

This rearrangement joins TRBV19 to TRBJ2-2; possibly TRBD2 for D (6 bases). The CDR3 spans 14 residues. The V end lost 6 bases, the J end lost 1 base, and 9 bases lay between the germline ends. Germline V CDR1 and CDR2: LNHDA, SQIVND (reference sequence). The DNA for the CDR3 is TGTGCCAGTAGGGGGGGATGGAACACCGGGGAGCTGTTTTTT. It is translated as CASRGGWNTGELFF.

This chain connects TRBV3-1 (or the pseudogene TRBV3-2) to TRBJ1-1; unclear D gene. This CDR3 contains 14 residues. The ends were cut back, 4 bases at V and 1 base at J, with 10 bases in the middle. Germline loops: CDR1 LGHDT, CDR2 YNNKEL (reference sequence). The CDR3, as DNA: TGTGCCAGCAGCCCTTATGAGAAGAACACTGAAGCTTTCTTT. It encodes CASSPYEKNTEAFF.

This chain uses TRBV9 with TRBJ1-1; D call uncertain. V dropped 0 bases and J dropped 2 bases, with 14 bases sitting between them. The CDR3 is made up of 16 amino acids. Per the germline V gene, CDR1 is SGDLS and CDR2 is YYNGEE. The CDR3 DNA follows: TGTGCCAGCAGCGTAGAGTCAACCGCCTCTAACACTGAAGCTTTCTTT. This encodes CASSVESTASNTEAFF.

This sequence joins TRBV12-5 and TRBJ2-7, with 9 bases that match TRBD2. Germline V gene lookup returns CDR1 LGHNT and CDR2 FRNRAP. V dropped 0 bases and J dropped 2; count of bases not matched to a gene: 5. The CDR3 contains 16 residues. This chain's CDR3 is CASGLVLGLAPYEQYV. The CDR3 DNA follows: TGTGCTAGTGGTTTGGTACTCGGACTAGCGCCCTACGAGCAGTACGTC.

The genes are TRBV7-9 and TRBJ1-2; D not resolved. Per germline, CDR1 SEHNR and CDR2 FQNEAQ (reference sequence). The CDR3 length is 14 residues. V dropped 0 bases and J dropped 5 bases, with 10 bases sitting between them. The CDR3 sequence: CASSLAQVRYGYTF. In nucleotides, the CDR3 is TGTGCCAGCAGCTTAGCGCAGGTCCGATATGGCTACACCTTC. Using reference TRBV7-9 and TRBJ1-2 for the parts outside the CDR3, the full variable domain is DTGVSQNPRHKITKRGQNVTFRCDPISEHNRLYWYRQTLGQGPEFLTYFQNEAQLEKSRLLSDRFSAERPKGSFSTLEIQRTEQGDSAMYLCASSLAQVRYGYTFGSGTRLTVV.

V gene TRBV5-6 combines with J gene TRBJ2-7, with no clear D. Trimming left V 2 bases short and J 4 bases short, with 10 bases between. Per the germline V gene, CDR1 is SGHDT and CDR2 is YYEEEE. The CDR3 spans 13 residues. The CDR3: CASSFWARYEQYV. Here the CDR3 DNA reads TGTGCCAGCAGCTTCTGGGCCCGTTACGAGCAGTACGTC.

J is TRBJ2-3 and V is TRBV10-3; 9 positions match TRBD2. The CDR3 covers 16 residues. The germline gives CDR1 ENHRY, CDR2 SYGVKD. The V and J ends lost 4 bases and 6 bases, in that order; junction bases with no gene match: 11. CDR3 nucleotides: TGTGCCATCAGTGGCGACCAGCGGGGGGTCGGGGATACGCAGTATTTT. This translates into CAISGDQRGVGDTQYF.

The V call is TRBV12-5, the J call TRBJ2-5; D uncertain. Deletions cut 9 bases from V and 5 bases from J, with 16 bases between. Germline CDR1 and CDR2: LGHNT and FRNRAP. The length of the CDR3 is 13 residues. CDR3 residues: CASGLGVPETQYF. In DNA form, the CDR3 reads TGTGCTAGCGGCCTCGGAGTCCCGGAGACCCAGTACTTC.

The genes are TRBV7-2 and TRBJ2-5, with D unresolved. Trimming removed 0 bases at V and 4 bases at J, with 9 bases between. From germline, CDR1 is SGHTA and CDR2 FQGNSA. This CDR3 spans 14 amino acids. The CDR3 spells CASSLAIQSETQYF. The DNA for the CDR3 is TGTGCCAGCAGCTTAGCGATACAGTCAGAGACCCAGTACTTC.

In this sample, this clone turned up once. This chain joins TRBV28 and TRBJ2-2; TRBD1 agrees at 9 bases. The ends lost 5 bases at V and 2 bases at J; junction bases unmatched: 6. This CDR3 region has 16 residues. Looked up from germline, CDR1 is MDHEN and CDR2 is SYDVKM. The CDR3 DNA sequence: TGTGCCAGCAGTCCCCAGGACAGGGGCAACACCGGGGAGCTGTTTTTT. Translation: CASSPQDRGNTGELFF.

The CDR3 DNA sequence: TGTGCCAGCAGGAGGCAGCTTGCCTACGAGCAGTACTTC. This translates into CASRRQLAYEQYF. The rearrangement joins TRBV6-5 to TRBJ2-7; D unresolved. The V end lost 6 bases, the J end lost 2 bases, and 11 bases lay between the germline ends. Per the germline V gene, CDR1 is MNHEY and CDR2 is SVGAGI. The CDR3 totals 13 residues.